These 6 T cell receptor beta chains originate from one sample sequenced in a study of T cell repertoires in cytomegalovirus infection. In TCRdb, the reads were re-called with MiXCR into one record per CDR3 protein. The table records hundreds of thousands of distinct CDR3 sequences, more than 8% of them present only once. The source material was PBMCs. The origin of the receptors is a human donor in good health (CMV status not recorded). Some clones in this sample may be carry-over from other donors' samples.

This clonotype appeared many times. The chain carries TRBV6-2 or TRBV6-3 and TRBJ2-7, with D uncertain. Trimming removed 2 bases from V and 2 bases from J, with 1 base in between. The germline CDR1 and CDR2 sequences are MNHEY and SVGEGT. This CDR3 spans 11 amino acids. The CDR3 region is CASSYPYEQYF. The CDR3 DNA follows: TGTGCCAGCAGTTACCCCTACGAGCAGTACTTC.

The chain joins TRBV5-1 to TRBJ2-6, with D unclear. In germline, CDR1 is SGHRS, CDR2 YFSETQ. V was clipped by 3 bases and J by 4 bases, with 11 bases between them. The length of the CDR3 is 15 residues. CDR3 sequence (DNA): TGCGCCAGCAGCTCCGCACTGCCAGGGGCCAACGTCCTGACTTTC. Amino acids: CASSSALPGANVLTF.

V and J are TRBV6-6 and TRBJ2-1; 16 bases are a match to TRBD2. This CDR3 contains 18 residues. CDR1 and CDR2 from the germline V gene are MNHNY and SVGAGI (reference sequence). V trimming: 6 bases; J trimming: 4 bases; junction bases outside the gene matches: 9. The CDR3 here is CASRGTSGRASYYNEQFF. In DNA form, the CDR3 reads TGTGCCAGCAGGGGGACTAGCGGGAGGGCAAGTTATTACAATGAGCAGTTCTTC.

This clonotype has ten or more counts. This chain joins TRBV28 and TRBJ2-2, with no clear D. This CDR3 is 15 amino acids long. Trimming left V 7 bases short and J 3 bases short, with 15 bases between. Germline-derived CDR1 and CDR2 are MDHEN and SYDVKM. This CDR3 reads CASTSLARDTGELFF. CDR3 coding DNA: TGTGCCAGCACTAGTTTGGCCCGAGACACCGGGGAGCTGTTTTTT.

This clonotype came up many times. V and J are TRBV11-2 and TRBJ2-7; 10 bases align to TRBD2. The germline V gene has CDR1 SGHAT and CDR2 FQNNGV. This CDR3 is 17 amino acids long. The trim removed 0 bases at V and 4 bases at J, leaving 9 bases unmatched. In DNA, the CDR3 is TGTGCCAGCAGCTTAGAGGGGGCCGGACTAGCGGATTACGAGCAGTACTTC. Its protein is CASSLEGAGLADYEQYF. The whole variable domain, filled in from reference TRBV11-2 and TRBJ2-7, reads EAGVAQSPRYKIIEKRQSVAFWCNPISGHATLYWYQQILGQGPKLLIQFQNNGVVDDSQLPKDRFSAERLKGVDSTLKIQPAKLEDSAVYLCASSLEGAGLADYEQYFGPGTRLTVT.

There are a few counts of this clonotype. The CDR3 bases are TGTGCCATCAGTGAGACAGGGAGCAATTCACCCCTCCACTTT. Its protein product is CAISETGSNSPLHF. The chain has TRBV10-3 and TRBJ1-6; D is perhaps TRBD1 (6 bases). The CDR3 totals 14 residues. V lost 2 bases and J 7 bases, leaving 9 bases between the germline ends. Germline V lookup: CDR1 ENHRY, CDR2 SYGVKD.